The 31 T cell receptor beta chains given below trace back to one sample, sequenced in a study of vaccination and CD4 T cells after COVID-19. Scientists ran DNA taken from cultured CD4+ T cells through the Oncomine TCR Beta short-read assay for sequencing. One entry per CDR3 protein, called by TCRdb with MiXCR from the PCR reads. The sample has about 9,000 distinct CDR3 sequences; about 50% are singletons. Documented treatment: approximately nine-day PBMC culture with coronavirus spike peptide pools or control peptides (ViraFEST assay). Their recognized antigens are unknown. Sequencing used CD4+ T cells from blood, cultured in vitro. These receptors all stem from a human donor who had recovered from COVID-19.

This clonotype was recorded a few times. V and J are TRBV6-1 and TRBJ2-7; TRBD1 aligns across 7 bases. Germline V lookup: CDR1 MNHNS, CDR2 SASEGT. V lost 4 bases and J lost 1; bases outside the gene matches: 1. There are 13 residues in the CDR3. The CDR3 is CASSGGQSYEQYF. DNA of the CDR3: TGTGCCAGCAGTGGGGGACAGTCCTACGAGCAGTACTTC.

Remarks on this clonotype: A much larger clone sits a single nucleotide away, making a read error possible. The rearrangement uses TRBV25-1 and TRBJ1-2; D is unclear. Per the germline V gene, CDR1 is MGHDK and CDR2 is SYGVNS. The ends were cut back, 7 bases at V and 0 bases at J, with 9 bases in the middle. The CDR3 covers 13 residues. The CDR3 loop reads CASNRYPNYGYTF. The DNA for the CDR3 is TGTGCCAGCAACAGATACCCTAACTATGGCTACACCTTC.

This clonotype is medium-sized by share. The CDR3 loop is CASSESLAGGRDTQYF. In DNA, the CDR3 is TGCGCCAGCAGTGAGTCCTTAGCGGGGGGTAGAGATACGCAGTATTTT. The chain recombines TRBV10-1 with TRBJ2-3; TRBD2 matches at 10 bases. This CDR3 comprises 16 residues. From germline, CDR1 is WNHNN and CDR2 SYGVQD (reference sequence). The ends lost 0 bases at V and 5 bases at J; junction bases unmatched: 5.

This chain joins TRBV20-1 and TRBJ1-2; D call uncertain. The germline V and J ends were trimmed by 1 base and 8 bases, with 11 bases remaining between them. The V gene's germline CDR1 is DFQATT and CDR2 SNEGSKA (reference sequence). This CDR3 region has 12 residues. CDR3 DNA sequence: TGCAGTGCTAGAGGGACGGAGTACGGCTACACCTTC. This translates into CSARGTEYGYTF.

The chain employs TRBV7-9 and TRBJ2-3, with D unclear. CDR3 length: 13 residues. Germline V CDR1 and CDR2: SEHNR, FQNEAQ (reference sequence). V lost 1 base to trimming and J lost 3 bases, with 5 bases between them. CDR3: CASSLGLTDTQYF. DNA of the CDR3: TGTGCCAGCAGCTTAGGATTAACAGATACGCAGTATTTT.

The genes are TRBV11-3 and TRBJ2-7; TRBD1 matches 8 bases. The CDR3 has 12 amino acids. V dropped 5 bases and J dropped 7; count of bases not matched to a gene: 4. Germline CDR1 is SGHNT and CDR2 is YENEEA. The CDR3 is CASSTRTGEQYF. CDR3 in DNA: TGTGCCAGCAGCACAAGGACAGGGGAGCAGTACTTC.

The chain carries TRBV6-1 and TRBJ1-1, with D unclear. Germline V CDR1 and CDR2: MNHNS, SASEGT. V was pared by 7 bases and J by 10 bases, with 22 bases between. This CDR3 contains 14 residues. CDR3 bases: TGTGCCAGCACCGGGCAGGCCGGGTCATCGGCAGCTTTCTTT. This translates into CASTGQAGSSAAFF.

This clonotype is labeled as large. The V call is TRBV6-1, the J call TRBJ2-5, with 11 bases aligning to TRBD2. The CDR3 is 15 amino acids. CDR1 is MNHNS, CDR2 SASEGT, per germline. V was clipped by 2 bases and J by 1 base; unmatched bases: 0. The CDR3: CASSELAGGQETQYF. The CDR3 DNA reads TGTGCCAGCAGTGAACTAGCGGGGGGCCAAGAGACCCAGTACTTC.

The genes are TRBV27 and TRBJ2-3; perhaps TRBD1 as D (6 bases). The CDR3 sequence is 15 residues long. V gave up 4 bases and J gave up 2 bases, with 13 bases separating them. CDR1 MNHEY and CDR2 SMNVEV come from the germline V gene (reference sequence). CDR3 residues: CASSSRQVPTDTQYF. The DNA of the CDR3 is TGTGCCAGCAGTTCTCGACAGGTCCCCACAGATACGCAGTATTTT.

V gene TRBV27 combines with J gene TRBJ2-1; D perhaps matches TRBD1 (6 bases). V lost 4 bases, J lost 0 bases, and 10 bases lay in between. This CDR3 contains 15 residues. Germline V CDR1 and CDR2: MNHEY, SMNVEV (reference sequence). The CDR3 loop is CASSYRDISYNEQFF. CDR3 sequence (DNA): TGTGCCAGCAGTTACAGGGATATCTCCTACAATGAGCAGTTCTTC.

J is TRBJ2-7 and V is TRBV3-1; TRBD2 matches at 13 bases. From germline, CDR1 is LGHDT and CDR2 YNNKEL (reference sequence). The V segment lost 1 base and the J segment 6 bases; nucleotides outside the gene matches: 6. CDR3 size: 16 residues. In nucleotides, the CDR3 is TGTGCCAGCAGCCAAGGGACTAGCGGGAGAATCTCCGAGCAGTACTTC. It yields the protein CASSQGTSGRISEQYF.

This clonotype was seen a handful of times. The chain couples TRBV24-1 to TRBJ1-1, with D perhaps TRBD1 (5 bases). The CDR3 loop spans 12 amino acids. V was shortened by 6 bases and J by 8 bases, with 12 bases between the two germline ends. Germline CDR1 is KGHDR and CDR2 is SFDVKD. CDR3 DNA: TGTGCCACCAGTACCGGGACGGGCGAAGCTTTCTTT. This codes for CATSTGTGEAFF.

This clonotype rates as large. The chain carries TRBV20-1 and TRBJ1-2, with D possibly TRBD1 on 6 matching bases. Germline CDR1 and CDR2: DFQATT and SNEGSKA (reference sequence). The V gene lost 1 base and the J gene lost 8 bases, with 14 bases spanning the gap. The length of the CDR3 is 13 residues. The CDR3 DNA follows: TGCAGTGCTAGAGTCAACGCTGGGGGCGGCTACACCTTC. Translating gives CSARVNAGGGYTF.

The DNA for the CDR3 is TGTGCCAGCAGCTTGGAAGTGGGAGGGTCCACAGATACGCAGTATTTT. Encoded protein: CASSLEVGGSTDTQYF. The gene calls are TRBV5-4 and TRBJ2-3; TRBD2 agrees at 7 bases. Germline CDR1 reads SGHNT; CDR2 reads YYREEE (reference sequence). V shed 0 bases and J 2 bases; nucleotides not matched to a gene: 6. This CDR3 comprises 16 residues.

This clonotype was counted a few times. The CDR3: CASSPRTGAYEQYF. DNA of the CDR3: TGTGCCAGCTCACCACGGACCGGGGCCTACGAGCAGTACTTC. The genes are TRBV18 and TRBJ2-7, with D possibly being TRBD2 (5 bases). There are 14 residues in the CDR3. Germline CDR1 KGHSH, CDR2 LQKENI. V was trimmed by 1 base and J by 2 bases, leaving 9 bases between them. The full variable domain, with the rest looked up from reference TRBV18 and TRBJ2-7, is NAGVMQNPRHLVRRRGQEARLRCSPMKGHSHVYWYRQLPEEGLKFMVYLQKENIIDESGMPKERFSAEFPKEGPSILRIQQVVRGDSAAYFCASSPRTGAYEQYFGPGTRLTVT.

The chain couples TRBV18 to TRBJ1-1; D is unresolved. The germline V gene encodes CDR1 KGHSH and CDR2 LQKENI. Trimming left V 3 bases short and J 1 base short, with 9 bases between. The CDR3 spans 14 residues. CDR3 sequence: CASSPAAKNTEAFF. The CDR3 nucleotides read TGTGCCAGCTCACCGGCAGCCAAGAACACTGAAGCTTTCTTT.

J is TRBJ1-2 and V is TRBV20-1; TRBD1 matches 7 bases. V was clipped by 3 bases and J by 9 bases; unmatched bases: 16. The CDR3 loop spans 15 amino acids. Germline V lookup: CDR1 DFQATT, CDR2 SNEGSKA (reference sequence). This CDR3 is CSASTGARREGSYTF. The CDR3 DNA sequence: TGCAGTGCTAGTACAGGGGCGAGGAGGGAGGGTAGCTACACCTTC.

There are a few counts of this clonotype. This sequence joins TRBV18 and TRBJ2-2, with D uncertain. This CDR3 is built from 14 residues. Deletions cut 1 base from V and 2 bases from J, with 5 bases between. CDR1 is KGHSH, CDR2 LQKENI, per germline. The CDR3 reads CASSPRRNTGELFF. CDR3 bases: TGTGCCAGCTCACCACGTCGTAACACCGGGGAGCTGTTTTTT.

V usage is TRBV6-5 and J usage is TRBJ1-2, with D maybe TRBD1 (6 bases). Per germline, CDR1 MNHEY and CDR2 SVGAGI. Trimming removed 2 bases from V and 7 bases from J, with 23 bases in between. The CDR3 is 17 amino acids. CDR3 region: CASSYVRAGDSRGGYTF. For the CDR3, the DNA is TGTGCCAGCAGTTACGTTAGGGCAGGGGATAGCCGCGGTGGCTACACCTTC.

This clonotype was found a few times. The rearrangement joins TRBV6-1 to TRBJ2-3, with D perhaps given as TRBD1 or TRBD2 (5 bases each). This CDR3 comprises 17 residues. Trimming cost V 9 bases and J 3 bases, with 25 bases left between them. Germline assignment: CDR1 MNHNS and CDR2 SASEGT. DNA of the CDR3: TGTGCCAGTCGTGCCGGGGCAGGCCTCCTCCGGACAGATACGCAGTATTTT. Residues: CASRAGAGLLRTDTQYF.

The V call is TRBV10-3, the J call TRBJ1-3; D is undetermined. Germline CDR1 ENHRY, CDR2 SYGVKD. The CDR3 is made up of 16 amino acids. V was pared by 4 bases and J by 0 bases, with 13 bases between. Written as DNA, the CDR3 is TGTGCCATCAGTGGCCTTGGTACGTCCTCTGGAAACACCATATATTTT. Protein sequence: CAISGLGTSSGNTIYF.

V is TRBV5-1 and J is TRBJ1-6; maybe TRBD1 (6 bases). Germline V CDR1 and CDR2: SGHRS, YFSETQ. Trimming took 0 bases from V and 10 from J, leaving 14 bases between them. CDR3 length: 15 residues. The DNA for the CDR3 is TGCGCCAGCAGCTTGGAGGGGGGCCGCGGGTCACCCCTCCACTTT. Residues: CASSLEGGRGSPLHF.

This chain joins TRBV10-3 and TRBJ2-1; unclear D gene. Germline V gene lookup returns CDR1 ENHRY and CDR2 SYGVKD. The CDR3 is 12 amino acids. V was clipped by 0 bases and J by 8 bases, with 5 bases between them. The CDR3 coding sequence is TGTGCCATCAGTGAGTCAGGCTATGAGCAGTTCTTC. As protein: CAISESGYEQFF.

By frequency in the sample, this clonotype is medium-sized. V is TRBV20-1 and J is TRBJ2-7; D ambiguous. Germline V gives CDR1 DFQATT, CDR2 SNEGSKA (reference sequence). The V end was cut by 5 bases, the J end by 0 bases, with 14 bases between. This CDR3 is built from 14 residues. CDR3 coding DNA: TGCAGTGCTTGCAGCGATGGTAGCTCCTACGAGCAGTACTTC. It specifies CSACSDGSSYEQYF.

The rearrangement links TRBV20-1 to TRBJ2-7, with D perhaps TRBD2 (5 bases). The CDR3 sequence is 13 residues long. Germline CDR1 and CDR2: DFQATT and SNEGSKA (reference sequence). V lost 2 bases, J lost 4 bases, and 12 bases lay in between. The DNA for the CDR3 is TGCAGTGCTAGACCATTCGGGATTTACGAGCAGTACTTC. This translates into CSARPFGIYEQYF.

The chain links TRBV6-1 to TRBJ1-1; 9 bases agree with TRBD1. V lost 2 bases to trimming and J lost 6 bases; unmatched junction nucleotides: 13. Germline CDR1 and CDR2: MNHNS and SASEGT. CDR3 length equals 17 residues. CDR3 protein: CASSETRNRGRSAEAFF. Written as DNA, the CDR3 is TGTGCCAGCAGTGAAACGAGGAACAGGGGGCGGTCAGCTGAAGCTTTCTTT.

This clonotype was counted once. The chain combines TRBV29-1 with TRBJ1-5; TRBD1 matches 8 bases. V trimming: 7 bases; J trimming: 6 bases; junction bases outside the gene matches: 11. The CDR3 has 14 residues. CDR1 and CDR2 from the germline V gene are SQVTM and ANQGSEA. The CDR3 bases are TGCAGCGCTGCATTACAGGGGGGAGGTCAGCCCCAGCATTTT. It specifies CSAALQGGGQPQHF.

This clonotype has only a few counts. The chain is built from TRBV20-1 and TRBJ1-2, with 7 bases fitting TRBD1. J lost 3 bases, V lost 6 bases, and 10 bases had no gene match. From germline, CDR1 is DFQATT and CDR2 SNEGSKA (reference sequence). This CDR3 is built from 14 residues. CDR3 bases: TGCAGTGCCCCCTCGACAGGGAGGGACTATGGCTACACCTTC. This sequence encodes CSAPSTGRDYGYTF.

The chain employs TRBV12-3 or TRBV12-4 and TRBJ2-7; D is possibly TRBD1 (5 bases). The CDR3 is made up of 12 amino acids. Trimming left V 6 bases short and J 3 bases short, with 9 bases between. The CDR3 sequence: CASRGPNYEQYF. CDR3 sequence (DNA): TGTGCCAGCAGGGGGCCAAACTACGAGCAGTACTTC.

This clonotype has only a few counts. V usage is TRBV6-1 and J usage is TRBJ2-5, with D possibly TRBD2 on 7 matching bases. Germline assignment: CDR1 MNHNS and CDR2 SASEGT. V was shortened by 11 bases and J by 1 base, with 17 bases between the two germline ends. This CDR3 has 14 amino acids. CDR3 sequence reads: CACLRGGAQETQYF. The CDR3 DNA reads TGTGCCTGTTTGAGGGGGGGGGCCCAAGAGACCCAGTACTTC.

This clonotype was counted only a few times. The chain couples TRBV20-1 to TRBJ1-2; perhaps TRBD1 as D (6 bases). The CDR3 has 15 amino acids. The germline V gene encodes CDR1 DFQATT and CDR2 SNEGSKA (reference sequence). V lost 2 bases and J lost 4, with 17 bases in between. The CDR3 region is CSARNERGNSYGYTF. The CDR3 nucleotides are TGCAGTGCTAGAAATGAGAGGGGGAATTCCTATGGCTACACCTTC.